Listed below are T cell receptor beta chains from one sample, sequenced in a study of T cells in Graves' hyperthyroidism and ophthalmopathy. MiXCR, run by TCRdb on the multiplex PCR reads, gives a single entry per CDR3 protein. The sample shows 540,000 or so distinct CDR3 sequences, around 14% of them seen only once. The sequenced material came from blood. Receptor source: a woman in her twenties or thirties with Graves' hyperthyroidism. The CDR3 runs from the conserved cysteine through the conserved F or W. D genes are given only for firm matches.

TRBV19 . CASSIGTRAGQPQHF
TRBV7-3 TRBD1 CASSSDRVSDTQYF
TRBV7-9 . CASSWVANTGELFF
TRBV27 . CASTGVSTGTLGNDEQYF
TRBV6-2/TRBV6-3 TRBD2 CASSDLGLAGNNEQFF
TRBV6-1 . CASSLDYSGANVLTF
TRBV20-1 . CSAILRYGYTF
TRBV19 TRBD1 CAIARTGGIGEQFF
TRBV5-1 TRBD1 CASSPGDSFYEQYF
TRBV5-1 . CASSFDRSGSGNTIYF
TRBV9 TRBD1 CASSVNPQGAMEQYF
TRBV11-2 TRBD1 CASSLVRDSTSGANVLTF
TRBV7-2 . CASSLLRTSSSYNEQFF
TRBV20-1 TRBD2 CSARDRAGTSDSYEQYF
TRBV20-1 . CGAREYSNQPQHF